Sequencing of this T cell receptor beta chain was carried out in a study of blood T cell repertoires in COVID-19. This clone came up once. The V gene's germline CDR1 is LGHNA and CDR2 YSLEER. CDR3 length: 14 residues. The junction had 3 bases not matched to a gene; V was cut back by 6 bases and J by 4 bases. Clones were read by immunoSEQ multiplex PCR, and TCRdb kept only the in-frame ones, dropping some. The table has more than 300,000 clones, more than 75% seen once. The TCR sequence derives from a woman aged 18-35 years who had recovered from COVID-19. Sequencing was carried out using PBMCs or T cells enriched from blood (not recorded which). The gene calls are TRBV4-3 and TRBJ1-5; 10 bases fit TRBD1. The CDR3 DNA sequence: TGCGCCAGCAGTTGGGACAGGGGTAATCAGCCCCAGCATTTT. Amino acids: CASSWDRGNQPQHF.